The clone carrying this TCR beta chain was seen only once. Its antigen is unknown. This entry belongs to a study of OX40 agonist ivuxolimab in advanced cancers. Study at large: Patients in the trial were receiving intravenous ivuxolimab every 2 weeks, at doses of 0.01 to 10 mg/kg. Therapy given before enrollment (anti-PD-1, anti-PD-L1 or anti-CTLA-4) was allowed, and over 35% had some. Partial responses occurred in Three dose-escalation patients, one with hepatocellular carcinoma and two with cutaneous melanoma. Broader study findings: In a subset of nonresponders, normalized T-cell clonal expansion was also low.

V lost 10 bases to trimming and J lost 3 bases, with 13 bases between them. This CDR3 has 13 amino acids. Germline values: CDR1 MNHNS, CDR2 SASEGT. Repertoires were generated with immunoSEQ multiplex PCR, while TCRdb's copy carries only in-frame clones and drops some. The sample holds about 54,000 clones, roughly 81% seen once. The source material was CD4+ or CD8+ T cells sorted from blood, sampled in a trial of the OX40 agonist ivuxolimab. The sequence came from an adult with an advanced solid tumor such as melanoma, head and neck, liver or kidney cancer. J is TRBJ1-5 and V is TRBV6-1, with D unresolved. Here the CDR3 DNA reads TGTGCCACCATAGAACAGTTCAATCAGCCCCAGCATTTT. Protein: CATIEQFNQPQHF.